The 3 T cell receptor beta chains below all came from one sample that was sequenced in a study of immune evolution from preneoplasia to lung adenocarcinoma (dated by TCRdb to about 2021). Library construction relied on the immunoSEQ multiplex PCR assay. Not all clones reach the TCRdb copy of this immuneACCESS table, which keeps in-frame sequences only. Checked studies attribute under half of the gap to unresolved V genes and leave the rest unexplained. In all, the sample holds around 40,000 clones, and less than 80% of those were seen once. In total, the top ten clones hold around 4.7% of the sample. Input material: FFPE invasive lung adenocarcinoma tissue. What the cell subset or site label conveys for this sample: frankly invasive lung adenocarcinoma (ADC). Source of these receptors: a person in their sixties or seventies with lung adenocarcinoma.

The chain combines TRBV11-2 with TRBJ1-3; no firm D call. The V end lost 2 bases, the J end lost 7 bases, and 12 bases lay between the germline ends. Germline V lookup: CDR1 SGHAT, CDR2 FQNNGV. The length of the CDR3 is 14 residues. In DNA, the CDR3 is TGTGCCAGCAGCTTACGGCAAGGGATTAACACCATATATTTT. It specifies CASSLRQGINTIYF.

This chain's CDR3 is CASSRDSSDEKLFF. The CDR3 region has the DNA TGCGCCAGCAGCCGGGACAGCAGCGATGAAAAACTGTTTTTT. The J gene is TRBJ1-4, the V gene TRBV5-1; 7 positions agree with TRBD1. The germline CDR1 and CDR2 sequences are SGHRS and YFSETQ. This CDR3 comprises 14 residues. V lost 4 bases to trimming and J lost 6 bases; unmatched junction nucleotides: 6. The full variable domain, in which reference TRBV5-1 and TRBJ1-4 provide the parts outside the CDR3, is KAGVTQTPRYLIKTRGQQVTLSCSPISGHRSVSWYQQTPGQGLQFLFEYFSETQRNKGNFPGRFSGRQFSNSRSEMNVSTLELGDSALYLCASSRDSSDEKLFFGSGTQLSVL.

The table lists this clone with a count of one. J is TRBJ2-7 and V is TRBV7-9; D perhaps matches TRBD2 (6 bases). The germline V gene encodes CDR1 SEHNR and CDR2 FQNEAQ (reference sequence). This CDR3 region has 16 residues. Trimming cost V 4 bases and J 0 bases, with 16 bases left between them. The CDR3 coding sequence is TGTGCCAGCAGCTCCCCGGCTAGCGCTAACTCCTACGAGCAGTACTTC. Its translation is CASSSPASANSYEQYF.